The clone carrying this T cell receptor beta chain occurred many times. Looked up from germline, CDR1 is LGHNA and CDR2 is YNFKEQ. The CDR3 runs to 15 residues. Trimming left V 0 bases short and J 2 bases short, with 8 bases between. A library of TCRbeta sequences, prepared with unique molecular identifiers, was generated. A single record per CDR3 protein comes from TCRdb applying MiXCR to the PCR reads. The data show 80,000 or so distinct CDR3 sequences, roughly an eighth seen once. The sample originates from a study of T-cell reconstitution after alpha-beta-depleted transplantation in children. The chain recombines TRBV4-2 with TRBJ1-5; D is ambiguous. The sequence was collected from a male patient aged 2-9 years who had a stem cell transplant for acute lymphoblastic leukemia, so the T cells may come from the graft donor. The sample in question was PBMCs, mostly from graft donor cells, obtained 180 days after TCRalphabeta/CD19-depleted stem cell transplant. CDR3 DNA sequence: TGTGCCAGCAGCCAAGATGGTCGGGGCAATCAGCCCCAGCATTTT. Translation: CASSQDGRGNQPQHF.